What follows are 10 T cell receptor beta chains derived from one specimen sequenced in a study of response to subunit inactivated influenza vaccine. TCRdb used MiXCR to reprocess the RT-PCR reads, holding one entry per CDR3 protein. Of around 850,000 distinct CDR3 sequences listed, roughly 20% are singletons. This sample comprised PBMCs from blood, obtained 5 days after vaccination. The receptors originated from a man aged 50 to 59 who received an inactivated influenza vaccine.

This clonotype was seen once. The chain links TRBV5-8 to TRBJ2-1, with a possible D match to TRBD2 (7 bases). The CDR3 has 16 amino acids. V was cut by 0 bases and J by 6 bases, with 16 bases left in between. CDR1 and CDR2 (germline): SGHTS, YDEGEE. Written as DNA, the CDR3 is TGTGCCAGCAGCTTGGATTGGGGGGGCAAGGGCAATGAGCAGTTCTTC. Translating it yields CASSLDWGGKGNEQFF.

The DNA for the CDR3 is TGCGCCAGCATTCGACAGGGCGGGACCGGGGAGCTGTTTTTT. Translated: CASIRQGGTGELFF. The chain combines TRBV5-1 with TRBJ2-2, with 7 bases fitting TRBD1. The J segment lost 5 bases and the V segment lost 6 bases, leaving 7 bases of the junction unmatched. Germline assignment: CDR1 SGHRS and CDR2 YFSETQ. The CDR3 extends over 14 amino acids.

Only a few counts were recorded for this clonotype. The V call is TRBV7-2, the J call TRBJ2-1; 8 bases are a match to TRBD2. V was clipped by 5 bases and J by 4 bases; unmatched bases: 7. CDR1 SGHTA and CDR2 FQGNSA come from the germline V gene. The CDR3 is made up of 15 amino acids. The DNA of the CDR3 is TGTGCCAGCAGCCATCGGGGGGGCGGGTACAATGAGCAGTTCTTC. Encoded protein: CASSHRGGGYNEQFF. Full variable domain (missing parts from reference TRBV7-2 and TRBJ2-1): GAGVSQSPSNKVTEKGKDVELRCDPISGHTALYWYRQSLGQGLEFLIYFQGNSAPDKSGLPSDRFSAERTGGSVSTLTIQRTQQEDSAVYLCASSHRGGGYNEQFFGPGTRLTVL.

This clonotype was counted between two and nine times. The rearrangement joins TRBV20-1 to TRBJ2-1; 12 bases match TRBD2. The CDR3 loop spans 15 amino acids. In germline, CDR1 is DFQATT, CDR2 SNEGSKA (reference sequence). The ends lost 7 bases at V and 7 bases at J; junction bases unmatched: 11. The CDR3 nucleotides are TGCAGTGGCTTTCCTACTAGCGGGAGGCATAATGAGCAGTTCTTC. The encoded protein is CSGFPTSGRHNEQFF.

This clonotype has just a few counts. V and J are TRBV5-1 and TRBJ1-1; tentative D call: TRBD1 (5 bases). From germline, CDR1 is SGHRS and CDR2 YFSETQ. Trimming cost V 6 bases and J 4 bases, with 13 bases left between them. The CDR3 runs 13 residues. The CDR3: CASNGGYGTEAFF. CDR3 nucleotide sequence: TGCGCCAGCAATGGGGGTTATGGCACTGAAGCTTTCTTT.

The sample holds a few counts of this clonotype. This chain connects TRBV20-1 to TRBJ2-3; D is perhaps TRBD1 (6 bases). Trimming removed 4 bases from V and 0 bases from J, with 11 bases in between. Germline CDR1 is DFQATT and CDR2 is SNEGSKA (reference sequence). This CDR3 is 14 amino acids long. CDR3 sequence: CSANRVLSTDTQYF. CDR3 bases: TGCAGTGCTAACAGGGTTTTGAGCACAGATACGCAGTATTTT.

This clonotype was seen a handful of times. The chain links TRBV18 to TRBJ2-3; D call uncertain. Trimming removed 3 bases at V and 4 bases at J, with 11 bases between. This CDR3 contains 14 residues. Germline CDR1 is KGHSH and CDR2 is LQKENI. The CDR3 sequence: CASSPPALADTQYF. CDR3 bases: TGTGCCAGCTCACCTCCCGCGCTTGCAGATACGCAGTATTTT. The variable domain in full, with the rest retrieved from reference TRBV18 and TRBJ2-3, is NAGVMQNPRHLVRRRGQEARLRCSPMKGHSHVYWYRQLPEEGLKFMVYLQKENIIDESGMPKERFSAEFPKEGPSILRIQQVVRGDSAAYFCASSPPALADTQYFGPGTRLTVL.

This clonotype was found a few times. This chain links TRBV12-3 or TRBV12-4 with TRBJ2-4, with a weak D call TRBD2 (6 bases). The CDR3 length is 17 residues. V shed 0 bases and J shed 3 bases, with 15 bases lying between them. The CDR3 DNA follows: TGTGCCAGCAGTTTAGCTTCGGGCCCCGGGGGCAAAAACATTCAGTACTTC. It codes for CASSLASGPGGKNIQYF.

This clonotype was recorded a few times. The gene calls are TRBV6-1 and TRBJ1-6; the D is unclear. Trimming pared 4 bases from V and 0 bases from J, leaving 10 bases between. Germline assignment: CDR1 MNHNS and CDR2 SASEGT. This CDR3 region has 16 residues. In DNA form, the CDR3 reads TGTGCCAGCAGTGCCGGGTCCAGCTCCTATAATTCACCCCTCCACTTT. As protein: CASSAGSSSYNSPLHF.

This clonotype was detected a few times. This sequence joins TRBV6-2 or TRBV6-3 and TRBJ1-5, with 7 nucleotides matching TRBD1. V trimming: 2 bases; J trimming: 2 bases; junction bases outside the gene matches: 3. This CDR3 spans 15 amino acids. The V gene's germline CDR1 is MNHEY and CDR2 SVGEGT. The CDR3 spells CASSYPTGGNQPQHF. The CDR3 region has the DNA TGTGCCAGCAGTTACCCTACAGGGGGCAATCAGCCCCAGCATTTT.